Below, 31 T cell receptor beta chains from the same sample are listed, as sequenced in a study of Tregs in tolerant kidney transplant recipients. Their cognate antigens are unknown. Clones were read by immunoSEQ multiplex PCR, and TCRdb kept only the in-frame ones, dropping some. The sample contains about 44,000 clones, about 95% of which appear only once. Input material: Tregs from blood cultured with allogeneic cells. The receptors stem from a human donor in good health.

The chain has TRBV6-5 and TRBJ2-7; 9 positions match TRBD2. This CDR3 has 13 residues. Germline values: CDR1 MNHEY, CDR2 SVGAGI. Trimming removed 5 bases from V and 12 bases from J; junction bases left unmatched: 11. This chain's CDR3 is CASSTSGTSMPYF. The CDR3 DNA reads as TGTGCCAGCAGTACCTCCGGGACTAGCATGCCGTACTTC.

The chain is built from TRBV5-1 and TRBJ2-7; tentatively, D is TRBD1 or TRBD2 (5 bases each). V gave up 0 bases and J gave up 0 bases, with 10 bases separating them. Germline-derived CDR1 and CDR2 are SGHRS and YFSETQ. The CDR3 runs 15 residues. CDR3 DNA sequence: TGCGCCAGCAGCTTGGGGGGGACGAGCTCCTACGAGCAGTACTTC. This codes for CASSLGGTSSYEQYF. Variable domain in full (rest from reference TRBV5-1 and TRBJ2-7): KAGVTQTPRYLIKTRGQQVTLSCSPISGHRSVSWYQQTPGQGLQFLFEYFSETQRNKGNFPGRFSGRQFSNSRSEMNVSTLELGDSALYLCASSLGGTSSYEQYFGPGTRLTVT.

This rearrangement joins TRBV27 to TRBJ2-5; 13 bases are a match to TRBD2. The tail of the sequence fits TRBJ2-7 better, so the J call may be wrong. CDR3 length equals 17 residues. From germline, CDR1 is MNHEY and CDR2 SMNVEV (reference sequence). The CDR3 region is CASRRLGTSGKTYEQYF. In DNA form, the CDR3 reads TGTGCCAGCAGGCGTCTAGGGACTAGCGGGAAGACCTACGAGCAGTACTTC.

This chain connects TRBV9 to TRBJ2-3; weak D call: TRBD1 (6 bases). V lost 0 bases and J lost 6, with 14 bases in between. Germline CDR1 is SGDLS and CDR2 is YYNGEE. This CDR3 contains 15 residues. The DNA of the CDR3 is TGTGCCAGCAGCGTAGTGGCCGTAAGGGGGGATACGCAGTATTTT. This codes for CASSVVAVRGDTQYF.

This clone was counted once. The chain is built from TRBV9 and TRBJ2-7; the D is unclear. Trimming pared 0 bases from V and 2 bases from J, leaving 15 bases between. The CDR3 covers 16 residues. In germline, CDR1 is SGDLS, CDR2 YYNGEE. The CDR3 spells CASSVELYGPPYEQYF. The CDR3 DNA is TGTGCCAGCAGCGTAGAGCTCTACGGTCCTCCCTACGAGCAGTACTTC.

The chain joins TRBV30 to TRBJ2-2; the D is unclear. CDR1 and CDR2 from the germline V gene are GTSNPN and SVGIG (reference sequence). V gave up 1 base and J gave up 1 base, with 1 base separating them. This CDR3 comprises 12 residues. The CDR3 sequence: CAWSGNTGELFF. The CDR3 DNA sequence: TGTGCCTGGAGTGGGAACACCGGGGAGCTGTTTTTT.

J is TRBJ2-6 and V is TRBV5-4, with TRBD1 as a possible D gene (5 bases). Germline assignment: CDR1 SGHNT and CDR2 YYREEE (reference sequence). The V and J ends lost 4 bases and 0 bases respectively, with 11 bases between them. The CDR3 loop spans 16 amino acids. The CDR3 region is CASSHDSPSGANVLTF. The CDR3 DNA reads as TGTGCCAGCAGCCATGACAGTCCCTCTGGGGCCAACGTCCTGACTTTC.

CDR3 residues: CASCVRQGIANEQFF. The CDR3 DNA is TGCGCCAGCTGTGTCAGACAGGGTATCGCCAATGAGCAGTTCTTC. The J gene is TRBJ2-1, the V gene TRBV5-1; TRBD1 aligns across 7 bases. Trimming removed 7 bases from V and 6 bases from J; junction bases left unmatched: 13. CDR3 length: 15 amino acids. Germline V gene sequence: CDR1 SGHRS, CDR2 YFSETQ.

The J gene is TRBJ2-6, the V gene TRBV5-1; D may be TRBD2 (6 bases). CDR3 size: 17 residues. Trimming took 0 bases from V and 4 from J, leaving 14 bases between them. Germline-derived CDR1 and CDR2 are SGHRS and YFSETQ. Here the CDR3 reads CASSLAVGGAGANVLTF. CDR3 nucleotides: TGCGCCAGCAGCTTGGCCGTCGGAGGGGCAGGGGCCAACGTCCTGACTTTC.

The V call is TRBV11-2, the J call TRBJ2-7; D might be TRBD1 (6 bases). V shed 6 bases and J shed 2 bases, with 14 bases lying between them. The CDR3 loop spans 14 amino acids. The germline gives CDR1 SGHAT, CDR2 FQNNGV. The CDR3: CASSPGTPPYEQYF. The CDR3 coding sequence is TGTGCCAGCAGTCCCGGGACACCCCCCTACGAGCAGTACTTC. The whole variable domain, remainder taken from reference TRBV11-2 and TRBJ2-7, is EAGVAQSPRYKIIEKRQSVAFWCNPISGHATLYWYQQILGQGPKLLIQFQNNGVVDDSQLPKDRFSAERLKGVDSTLKIQPAKLEDSAVYLCASSPGTPPYEQYFGPGTRLTVT.

This chain connects TRBV18 to TRBJ1-5; D ambiguous. The CDR3 contains 15 residues. V dropped 6 bases and J dropped 3 bases, with 15 bases sitting between them. CDR1 KGHSH and CDR2 LQKENI come from the germline V gene. CDR3 coding DNA: TGTGCCAGCTCCCAATACGACACCCACAATCAGCCCCAGCATTTT. This encodes CASSQYDTHNQPQHF.

The chain combines TRBV10-3 with TRBJ2-7; 12 bases line up with TRBD2. Trimming removed 3 bases from V and 8 bases from J; junction bases left unmatched: 5. The germline CDR1 and CDR2 sequences are ENHRY and SYGVKD. The CDR3 consists of 14 residues. The CDR3 here is CAISDRTSGAQQYF. CDR3 coding DNA: TGTGCCATCAGTGATAGGACTAGCGGGGCCCAGCAGTACTTC.

The rearrangement uses TRBV6-5 and TRBJ2-7; D is possibly TRBD2 (5 bases). In germline, CDR1 is MNHEY, CDR2 SVGAGI. The CDR3 contains 11 residues. Trimming cost V 7 bases and J 3 bases, with 7 bases left between them. CDR3 loop: CASMAGYEQYF. The CDR3 region has the DNA TGTGCCAGCATGGCGGGCTACGAGCAGTACTTC.

The J gene is TRBJ1-2, the V gene TRBV29-1; 7 positions match TRBD1. The CDR3 covers 12 residues. Germline V gives CDR1 SQVTM, CDR2 ANQGSEA. V lost 6 bases and J lost 5; bases outside the gene matches: 6. Here the CDR3 DNA reads TGCAGCGTGGGACAGTCAGCTTATGGCTACACCTTC. Translating it yields CSVGQSAYGYTF.

The J gene is TRBJ1-5, the V gene TRBV19; perhaps TRBD1 as D (5 bases). This CDR3 contains 14 residues. CDR1 is LNHDA, CDR2 SQIVND, per germline (reference sequence). The V end lost 6 bases, the J end lost 1 base, and 10 bases lay between the germline ends. CDR3 DNA sequence: TGTGCCAGTAGAACGGGGGGAAGCAATCAGCCCCAGCATTTT. Protein sequence: CASRTGGSNQPQHF. The full variable domain, completed using reference TRBV19 and TRBJ1-5, is DGGITQSPKYLFRKEGQNVTLSCEQNLNHDAMYWYRQDPGQGLRLIYYSQIVNDFQKGDIAEGYSVSREKKESFPLTVTSAQKNPTAFYLCASRTGGSNQPQHFGDGTRLSIL.

The chain joins TRBV25-1 to TRBJ1-2, with a possible D match to TRBD1 (5 bases). Trimming removed 3 bases from V and 2 bases from J, with 16 bases in between. The CDR3 is 16 amino acids. Germline-derived CDR1 and CDR2 are MGHDK and SYGVNS. CDR3 protein: CASSDFGATGNYGYTF. CDR3 nucleotide sequence: TGTGCCAGCAGTGACTTTGGGGCGACGGGCAACTATGGCTACACCTTC.

The V gene is TRBV7-2, the J gene TRBJ2-7, with D perhaps matching TRBD1 (6 bases). Germline CDR1 and CDR2: SGHTA and FQGNSA. This CDR3 spans 13 amino acids. V lost 1 base and J 5 bases, leaving 9 bases between the germline ends. The CDR3 DNA reads TGTGCCAGCAGCTTAGTCAGGGGTCACGAGCAGTACTTC. Protein product: CASSLVRGHEQYF.

The CDR3 nucleotides read TGCGCCAGCAGTGAGGTGGTCTCGGCCAATGAGCAGTTCTTC. Amino acid sequence: CASSEVVSANEQFF. This chain connects TRBV10-2 to TRBJ2-1; the D is unclear. V lost 2 bases to trimming and J lost 6 bases, with 11 bases between them. The germline CDR1 and CDR2 sequences are WSHSY and SAAADI. CDR3 size: 14 residues.

V gene TRBV19 combines with J gene TRBJ1-5; D not certain. This CDR3 is 14 amino acids long. Germline CDR1 LNHDA, CDR2 SQIVND (reference sequence). Trimming cost V 3 bases and J 0 bases, with 6 bases left between them. CDR3 DNA sequence: TGTGCCAGTAGTATCACCGGTAGCAATCAGCCCCAGCATTTT. Translated: CASSITGSNQPQHF.

This chain uses TRBV10-3 with TRBJ2-7; D may be TRBD1 (5 bases). The CDR3 runs to 13 residues. Germline CDR1 and CDR2: ENHRY and SYGVKD. With 4 bases removed from V and 1 base from J, the gap between germline ends came to 8 bases. CDR3 in amino acids: CAISAAGSYEQYF. In DNA form, the CDR3 reads TGTGCCATCAGTGCGGCAGGGTCCTACGAGCAGTACTTC.

The chain joins TRBV7-2 to TRBJ2-2, with D perhaps matching TRBD2 (5 bases). CDR1 and CDR2 from the germline V gene are SGHTA and FQGNSA. The CDR3 runs to 12 residues. CDR3 protein: CGGRRNTGELFF. The CDR3 DNA follows: TGTGGAGGGCGAAGGAACACCGGGGAGCTGTTTTTT.

V is TRBV11-2 and J is TRBJ2-7; 7 bases agree with TRBD1. Per the germline V gene, CDR1 is SGHAT and CDR2 is FQNNGV. With V trimmed by 5 bases and J by 6 bases, 13 bases remained unmatched. The CDR3 consists of 15 residues. The CDR3 loop reads CASSTRDSGATEQYF. Written as DNA, the CDR3 is TGTGCCAGCAGCACCCGGGACAGCGGCGCTACCGAGCAGTACTTC.

This chain uses TRBV4-2 with TRBJ2-1; 10 bases match TRBD2. Trimming cost V 0 bases and J 10 bases; bases outside gene matches: 9. The CDR3 spans 16 residues. CDR1 is LGHNA and CDR2 is YNFKEQ in the germline V gene. CDR3 sequence reads: CASSQDWLAGAVEQFF. The CDR3 DNA sequence: TGTGCCAGCAGCCAAGATTGGCTAGCGGGAGCCGTAGAGCAGTTCTTC.

The rearrangement uses TRBV10-3 and TRBJ1-5; 10 nucleotides align to TRBD1. The CDR3 spans 14 residues. V was pared by 5 bases and J by 4 bases, with 2 bases of the junction left unmatched. In germline, CDR1 is ENHRY, CDR2 SYGVKD. As DNA, the CDR3 is TGTGCCATCAGTCGGGACAGGGGTAATCAGCCCCAGCATTTT. It specifies CAISRDRGNQPQHF.

The V gene is TRBV10-1, the J gene TRBJ2-2; 10 nucleotides match TRBD1. Germline lookup yields CDR1 WNHNN and CDR2 SYGVQD (reference sequence). The trim removed 3 bases at V and 3 bases at J, leaving 4 bases unmatched. This CDR3 contains 16 residues. CDR3 sequence: CASSEVGTGDTGELFF. The CDR3 DNA is TGCGCCAGCAGTGAAGTCGGGACAGGGGACACCGGGGAGCTGTTTTTT.

The chain links TRBV7-9 to TRBJ2-1, with a possible D match to TRBD1 (6 bases). Looked up from germline, CDR1 is SEHNR and CDR2 is FQNEAQ (reference sequence). The V gene lost 7 bases and the J gene lost 12 bases, with 22 bases spanning the gap. This CDR3 is 14 amino acids long. The CDR3 sequence: CASTKGGHPVAQFF. For the CDR3, the DNA is TGTGCCAGCACCAAAGGGGGACATCCGGTCGCGCAGTTCTTC.

The chain combines TRBV6-5 with TRBJ1-5; D possibly corresponds to TRBD1 (5 bases). The CDR3 totals 15 residues. Trimming pared 6 bases from V and 1 base from J, leaving 13 bases between. CDR1 MNHEY and CDR2 SVGAGI come from the germline V gene. The CDR3 loop reads CASRPLAGSNQPQHF. CDR3 bases: TGTGCCAGCAGGCCCTTGGCAGGGAGCAATCAGCCCCAGCATTTT.

The chain employs TRBV5-1 and TRBJ2-2, with D possibly matching TRBD2 (6 bases). Looked up from germline, CDR1 is SGHRS and CDR2 is YFSETQ. The CDR3 extends over 15 amino acids. The V and J ends lost 0 bases and 6 bases respectively, with 12 bases between them. The CDR3: CASSLERGGAGELFF. CDR3 sequence (DNA): TGCGCCAGCAGCTTGGAAAGGGGAGGCGCCGGGGAGCTGTTTTTT.

V and J are TRBV5-1 and TRBJ2-3; the match to TRBD2 covers 15 bases. The V segment lost 4 bases and the J segment 0 bases; nucleotides outside the gene matches: 18. Germline CDR1 SGHRS, CDR2 YFSETQ. The CDR3 consists of 22 residues. CDR3 residues: CASSRVGGTSGGTRESTDTQYF. The CDR3 DNA reads as TGCGCCAGCAGCCGAGTTGGAGGGACTAGCGGGGGGACTAGAGAGAGCACAGATACGCAGTATTTT.

This sequence joins TRBV5-1 and TRBJ2-1, with D unclear. Trimming took 5 bases from V and 9 from J, leaving 21 bases between them. CDR1 SGHRS and CDR2 YFSETQ come from the germline V gene. The CDR3 is 15 residues long. CDR3 nucleotides: TGCGCCAGCAGTTCTGACCCATCTGGGTTAGGTGAGCAGTTCTTC. Residues: CASSSDPSGLGEQFF.

The V and J genes are TRBV4-1 and TRBJ2-3, with 7 bases matching TRBD1. The CDR3 is made up of 15 amino acids. Germline V gene sequence: CDR1 MGHRA, CDR2 YSYEKL. Germline trimming cut 10 bases from V and 5 bases from J; bases unmatched to any gene: 15. The CDR3 nucleotides read TGCGCCACCACCCTCCGCACAGGGGCCGGAGATACGCAGTATTTT. Its translation: CATTLRTGAGDTQYF.